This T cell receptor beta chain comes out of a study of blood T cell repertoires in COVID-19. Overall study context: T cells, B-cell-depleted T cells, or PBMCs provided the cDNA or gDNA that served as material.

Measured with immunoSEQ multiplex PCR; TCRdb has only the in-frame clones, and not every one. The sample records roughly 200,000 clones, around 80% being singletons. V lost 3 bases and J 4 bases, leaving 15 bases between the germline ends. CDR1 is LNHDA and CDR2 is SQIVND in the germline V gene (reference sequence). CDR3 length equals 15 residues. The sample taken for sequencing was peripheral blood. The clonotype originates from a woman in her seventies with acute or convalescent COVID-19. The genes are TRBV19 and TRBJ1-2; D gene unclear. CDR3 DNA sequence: TGTGCCAGTAGTATCGAGGGCAGTTCCTCCTATGGCTACACCTTC. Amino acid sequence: CASSIEGSSSYGYTF.